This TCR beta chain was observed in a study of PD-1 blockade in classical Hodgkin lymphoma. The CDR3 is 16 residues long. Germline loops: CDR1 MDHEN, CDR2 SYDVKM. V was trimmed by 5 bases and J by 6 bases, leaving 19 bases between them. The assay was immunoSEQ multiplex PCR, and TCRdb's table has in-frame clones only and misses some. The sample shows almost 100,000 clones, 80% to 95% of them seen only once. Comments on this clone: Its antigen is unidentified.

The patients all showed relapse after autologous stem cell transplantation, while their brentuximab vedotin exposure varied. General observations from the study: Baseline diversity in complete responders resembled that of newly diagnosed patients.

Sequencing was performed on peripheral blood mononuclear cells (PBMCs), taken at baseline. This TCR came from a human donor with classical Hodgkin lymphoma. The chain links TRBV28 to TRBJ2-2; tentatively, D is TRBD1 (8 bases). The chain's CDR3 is CASSTRTGRVSGELFF. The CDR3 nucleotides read TGTGCCAGCAGTACCCGGACAGGGAGGGTTTCCGGGGAGCTGTTTTTT.